The sequence of this T cell receptor (beta chain) was determined in a study of regulatory T cells in long-lasting Graves disease. iRepertoire HTBI primers and Arm-PCR of CDR3 regions built TCR beta libraries. TCRdb used MiXCR to reprocess the multiplex PCR reads, holding one entry per CDR3 protein. The repertoire consists of some 420,000 distinct CDR3 sequences, with around a fifth occurring once and the leading ten covering around 13%. The sample holds many counts of this clonotype. As for time point: persistent/refractory GD, antithyroid drugs over 5 years with positive TRAb. Generation of the TCR library employed RNA extracted from PBMCs. The clonotype comes from a female donor with Graves disease. The starting material was peripheral blood mononuclear cells (PBMCs), obtained when the disease was refractory, from a patient treated with antithyroid drugs.

The CDR3 region has the DNA TGCAGTGCTCTCCCGGGCGGAGGGATAAATGAAAAACTGTTTTTT. Translated: CSALPGGGINEKLFF. The chain joins TRBV20-1 to TRBJ1-4, with D unresolved. The CDR3 has 15 residues. Germline V gives CDR1 DFQATT, CDR2 SNEGSKA (reference sequence). The V and J ends lost 5 bases and 5 bases respectively, with 18 bases between them.